The TCR beta chain under discussion was sequenced for a study of blood T cells in healthy people across ages. Overall study results and limits: TCR beta diversity was tightly associated with the proportion of naive T cells.

PBMCs numbering at least 7 million were isolated per sample. Trimming left V 7 bases short and J 8 bases short, with 12 bases between. CDR3 length: 11 amino acids. Germline CDR1 and CDR2: DFQATT and SNEGSKA (reference sequence). Primers used in a second PCR of roughly 6 to 11 cycles were a sample-barcoded 5' primer and a J-beta primer mix. A single record per CDR3 protein comes from TCRdb applying MiXCR to the 5' RACE reads. The sample lists 1,300,000 or so distinct CDR3 sequences; around 59% were seen once. This clonotype turned up a few times. Its antigen is unidentified. This clonotype was obtained from a man younger than 35 in good health. Input material: blood. The chain is built from TRBV20-1 and TRBJ2-4; TRBD1 might be the D (5 bases). The CDR3 here is CSGQGRDIQYF. DNA for the CDR3: TGCAGTGGGCAGGGAAGGGACATTCAGTACTTC.